This T cell receptor beta chain was retrieved from a study of blood T cell repertoires in COVID-19. For the study at large: The samples span acute and convalescent COVID-19 from the United States, Italy and Spain.

This clone was observed a single time. Ages ranged from roughly 18 to 100 years, with residence in 24 US areas. V was shortened by 6 bases and J by 0 bases, with 9 bases between the two germline ends. This CDR3 is 15 amino acids long. CDR1 is MNHEY, CDR2 SVGAGI, per germline. Original processing methods: Researchers report that nucleated cell counts were estimated from reference gene primer amplification. Sequenced by immunoSEQ multiplex PCR; TCRdb stores in-frame clones only, minus some. V, J and clone size are taken as reported in that table, and D and trimming were inferred from the DNA itself. Of a few hundred thousand clones in the sample, roughly 87% were seen once.

This clonotype was obtained from a woman aged 45-59 years who had recovered from COVID-19. This chain connects TRBV6-5 to TRBJ1-6; D gene uncertain. What was sequenced was PBMCs or T cells enriched from blood (not recorded which). The CDR3 loop is CASREGPSYNSPLHF. As DNA, the CDR3 is TGTGCCAGCAGGGAGGGTCCCTCCTATAATTCACCCCTCCACTTT.